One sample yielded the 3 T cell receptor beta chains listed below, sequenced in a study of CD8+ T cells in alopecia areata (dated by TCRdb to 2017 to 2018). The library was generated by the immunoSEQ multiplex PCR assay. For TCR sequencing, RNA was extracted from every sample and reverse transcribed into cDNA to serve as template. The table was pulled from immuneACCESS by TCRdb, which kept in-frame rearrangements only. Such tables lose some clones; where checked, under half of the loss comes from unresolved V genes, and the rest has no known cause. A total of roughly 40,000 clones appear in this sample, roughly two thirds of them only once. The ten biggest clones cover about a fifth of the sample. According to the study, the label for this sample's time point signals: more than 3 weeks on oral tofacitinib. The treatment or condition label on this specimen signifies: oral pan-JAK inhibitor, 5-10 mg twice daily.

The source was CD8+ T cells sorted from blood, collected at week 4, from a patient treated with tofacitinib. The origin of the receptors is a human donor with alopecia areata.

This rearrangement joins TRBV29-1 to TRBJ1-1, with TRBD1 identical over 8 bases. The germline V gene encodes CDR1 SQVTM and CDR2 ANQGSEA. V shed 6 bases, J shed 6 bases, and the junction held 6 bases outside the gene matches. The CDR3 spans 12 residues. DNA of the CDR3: TGCAGCGTGTTTCAGGGGGCCCCTGAAGCTTTCTTT. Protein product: CSVFQGAPEAFF.

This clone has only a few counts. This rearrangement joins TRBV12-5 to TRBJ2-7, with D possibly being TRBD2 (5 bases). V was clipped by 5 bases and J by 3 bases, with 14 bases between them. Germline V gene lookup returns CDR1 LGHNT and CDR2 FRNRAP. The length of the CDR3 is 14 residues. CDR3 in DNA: TGTGCTAGTGGTCCCGACGGACTGGTCTACGAGCAGTACTTC. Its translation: CASGPDGLVYEQYF.

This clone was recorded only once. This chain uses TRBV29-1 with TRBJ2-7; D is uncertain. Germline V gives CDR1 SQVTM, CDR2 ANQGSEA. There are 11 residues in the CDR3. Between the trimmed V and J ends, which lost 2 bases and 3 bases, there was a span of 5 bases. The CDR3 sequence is CSVELDYEQYF. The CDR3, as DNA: TGCAGCGTTGAACTTGACTACGAGCAGTACTTC.